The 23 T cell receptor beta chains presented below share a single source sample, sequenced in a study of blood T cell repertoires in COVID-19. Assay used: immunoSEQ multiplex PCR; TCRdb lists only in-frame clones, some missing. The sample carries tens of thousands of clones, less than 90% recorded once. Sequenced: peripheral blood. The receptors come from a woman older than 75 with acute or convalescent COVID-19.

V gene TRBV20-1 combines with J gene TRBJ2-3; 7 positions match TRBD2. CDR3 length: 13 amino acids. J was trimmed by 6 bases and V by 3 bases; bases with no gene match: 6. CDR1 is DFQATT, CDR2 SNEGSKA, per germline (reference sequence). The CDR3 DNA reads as TGCAGTGCTAGTTCTGGGGGGGAGGATACGCAGTATTTT. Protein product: CSASSGGEDTQYF.

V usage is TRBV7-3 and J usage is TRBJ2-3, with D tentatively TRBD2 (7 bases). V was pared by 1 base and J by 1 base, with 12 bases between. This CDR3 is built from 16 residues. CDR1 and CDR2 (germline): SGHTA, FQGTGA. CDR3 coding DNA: TGTGCCAGCAGCTTAAATCGGGGGGCAGGCACAGATACGCAGTATTTT. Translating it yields CASSLNRGAGTDTQYF.

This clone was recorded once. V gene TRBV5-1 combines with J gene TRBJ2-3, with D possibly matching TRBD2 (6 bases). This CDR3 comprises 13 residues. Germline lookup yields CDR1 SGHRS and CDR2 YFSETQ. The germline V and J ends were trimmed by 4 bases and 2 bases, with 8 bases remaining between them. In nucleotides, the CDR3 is TGCGCCAGCAGCAGGGACTTCACAGATACGCAGTATTTT. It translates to CASSRDFTDTQYF.

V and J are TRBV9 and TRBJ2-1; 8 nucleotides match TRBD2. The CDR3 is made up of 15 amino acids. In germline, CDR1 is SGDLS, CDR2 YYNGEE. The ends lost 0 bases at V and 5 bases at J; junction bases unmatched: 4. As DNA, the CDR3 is TGTGCCAGCAGCGTAGCCCCAGCGGGGGACAATGAGCAGTTCTTC. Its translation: CASSVAPAGDNEQFF.

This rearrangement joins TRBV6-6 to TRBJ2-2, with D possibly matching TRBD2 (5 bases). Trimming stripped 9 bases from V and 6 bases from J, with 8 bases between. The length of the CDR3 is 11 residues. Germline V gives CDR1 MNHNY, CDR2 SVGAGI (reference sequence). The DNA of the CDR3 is TGTGCCAGTTCGGGGTCCGGGGAGCTGTTTTTT. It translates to CASSGSGELFF.

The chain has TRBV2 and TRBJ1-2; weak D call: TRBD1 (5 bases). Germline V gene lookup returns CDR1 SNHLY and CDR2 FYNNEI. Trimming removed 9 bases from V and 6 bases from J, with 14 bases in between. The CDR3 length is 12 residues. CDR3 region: CASEPTGHGYTF. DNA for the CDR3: TGTGCCAGTGAACCCACAGGACATGGCTACACCTTC.

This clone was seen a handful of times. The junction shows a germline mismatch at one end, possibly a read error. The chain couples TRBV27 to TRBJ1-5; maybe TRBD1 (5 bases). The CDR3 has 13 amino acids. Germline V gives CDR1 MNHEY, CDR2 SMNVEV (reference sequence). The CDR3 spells CASKGFSNQPQHF. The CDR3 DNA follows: TGCGCAAGCAAGGGGTTTAGCAATCAGCCCCAGCATTTT.

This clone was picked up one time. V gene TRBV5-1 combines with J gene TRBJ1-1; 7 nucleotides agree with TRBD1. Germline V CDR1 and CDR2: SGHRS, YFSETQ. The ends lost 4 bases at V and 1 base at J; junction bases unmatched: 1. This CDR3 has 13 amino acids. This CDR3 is CASSRDRNTEAFF. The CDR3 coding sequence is TGCGCCAGCAGCCGGGACAGGAACACTGAAGCTTTCTTT.

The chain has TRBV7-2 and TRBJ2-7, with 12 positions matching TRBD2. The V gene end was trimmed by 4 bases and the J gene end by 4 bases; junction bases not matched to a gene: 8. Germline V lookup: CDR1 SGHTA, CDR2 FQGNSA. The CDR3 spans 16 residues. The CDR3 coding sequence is TGTGCCAGCAGCTCCCGGACTAGCGGGAATAGATACGAGCAGTACTTC. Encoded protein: CASSSRTSGNRYEQYF.

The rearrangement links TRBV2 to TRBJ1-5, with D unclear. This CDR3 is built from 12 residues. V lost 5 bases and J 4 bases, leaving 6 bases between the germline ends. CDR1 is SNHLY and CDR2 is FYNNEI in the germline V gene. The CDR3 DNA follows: TGTGCCAGCAGTTTCCTGAATCAGCCCCAGCATTTT. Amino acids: CASSFLNQPQHF. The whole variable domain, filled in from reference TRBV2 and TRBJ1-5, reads EPEVTQTPSHQVTQMGQEVILRCVPISNHLYFYWYRQILGQKVEFLVSFYNNEISEKSEIFDDQFSVERPDGSNFTLKIRSTKLEDSAMYFCASSFLNQPQHFGDGTRLSIL.

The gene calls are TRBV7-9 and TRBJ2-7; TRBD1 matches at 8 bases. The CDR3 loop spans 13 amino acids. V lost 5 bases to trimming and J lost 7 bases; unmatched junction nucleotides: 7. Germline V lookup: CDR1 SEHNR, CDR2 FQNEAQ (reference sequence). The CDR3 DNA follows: TGTGCCAGCAGCCCAAGACAGGGGCGGGAGCAGTACTTC. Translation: CASSPRQGREQYF.

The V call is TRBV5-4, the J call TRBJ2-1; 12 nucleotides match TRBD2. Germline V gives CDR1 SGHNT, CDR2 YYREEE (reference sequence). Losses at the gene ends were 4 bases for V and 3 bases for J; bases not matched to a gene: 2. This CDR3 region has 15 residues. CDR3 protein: CASSTTSGGYNEQFF. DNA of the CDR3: TGTGCCAGCAGCACGACTAGCGGGGGCTACAATGAGCAGTTCTTC.

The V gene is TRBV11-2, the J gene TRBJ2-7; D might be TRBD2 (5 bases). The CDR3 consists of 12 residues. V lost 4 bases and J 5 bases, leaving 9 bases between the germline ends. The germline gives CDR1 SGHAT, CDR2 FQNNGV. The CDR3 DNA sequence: TGTGCCAGCAGCTCGGCGGGCCACGAGCAGTACTTC. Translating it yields CASSSAGHEQYF.

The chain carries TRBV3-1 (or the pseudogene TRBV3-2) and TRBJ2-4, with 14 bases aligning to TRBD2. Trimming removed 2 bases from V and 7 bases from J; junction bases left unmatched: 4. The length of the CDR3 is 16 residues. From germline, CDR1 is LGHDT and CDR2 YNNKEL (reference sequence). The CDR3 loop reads CASSQTRTSGRNIQYF. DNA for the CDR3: TGTGCCAGCAGCCAAACTCGGACTAGCGGGAGGAACATTCAGTACTTC.

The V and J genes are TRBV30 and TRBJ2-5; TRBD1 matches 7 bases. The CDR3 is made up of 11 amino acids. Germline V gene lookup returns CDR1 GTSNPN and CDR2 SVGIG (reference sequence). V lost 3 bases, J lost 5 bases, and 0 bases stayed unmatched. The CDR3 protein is CAWRQGETQYF. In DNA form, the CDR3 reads TGTGCCTGGAGACAGGGGGAGACCCAGTACTTC.

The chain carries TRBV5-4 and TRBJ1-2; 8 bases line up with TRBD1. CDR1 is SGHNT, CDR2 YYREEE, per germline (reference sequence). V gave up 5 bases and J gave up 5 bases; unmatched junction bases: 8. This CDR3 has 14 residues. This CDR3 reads CASRPDRASYGYTF. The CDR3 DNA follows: TGTGCCAGCAGACCGGACAGGGCTTCTTATGGCTACACCTTC.

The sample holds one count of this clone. The chain's CDR3 is CASSRQREGTIYF. In nucleotides, the CDR3 is TGTGCCAGCAGCCGACAGCGGGAGGGCACCATATATTTT. The J gene is TRBJ1-3, the V gene TRBV12-3 or TRBV12-4, with a possible D match to TRBD1 (5 bases). CDR3 length: 13 amino acids. V was cut by 6 bases and J by 9 bases, with 15 bases left in between.

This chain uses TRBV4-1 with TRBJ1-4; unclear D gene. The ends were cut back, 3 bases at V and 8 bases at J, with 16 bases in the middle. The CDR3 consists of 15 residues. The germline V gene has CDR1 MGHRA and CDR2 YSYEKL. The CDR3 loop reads CASSQAGLGSEKLFF. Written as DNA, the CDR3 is TGCGCCAGCAGCCAGGCGGGGTTGGGGTCCGAAAAACTGTTTTTT.

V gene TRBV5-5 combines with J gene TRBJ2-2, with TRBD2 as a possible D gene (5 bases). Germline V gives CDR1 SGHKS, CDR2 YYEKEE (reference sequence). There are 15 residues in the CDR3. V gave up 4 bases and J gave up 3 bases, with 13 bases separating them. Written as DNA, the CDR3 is TGTGCCAGCAGCCCCTGGGCGGGTGACACCGGGGAGCTGTTTTTT. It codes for CASSPWAGDTGELFF.

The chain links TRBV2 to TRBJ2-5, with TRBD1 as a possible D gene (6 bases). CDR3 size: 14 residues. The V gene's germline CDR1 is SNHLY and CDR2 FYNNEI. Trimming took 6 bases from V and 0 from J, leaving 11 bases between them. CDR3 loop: CASSYRGYQETQYF. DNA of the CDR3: TGTGCCAGCAGCTATAGGGGGTACCAAGAGACCCAGTACTTC. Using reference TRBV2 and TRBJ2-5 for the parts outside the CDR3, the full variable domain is EPEVTQTPSHQVTQMGQEVILRCVPISNHLYFYWYRQILGQKVEFLVSFYNNEISEKSEIFDDQFSVERPDGSNFTLKIRSTKLEDSAMYFCASSYRGYQETQYFGPGTRLLVL.

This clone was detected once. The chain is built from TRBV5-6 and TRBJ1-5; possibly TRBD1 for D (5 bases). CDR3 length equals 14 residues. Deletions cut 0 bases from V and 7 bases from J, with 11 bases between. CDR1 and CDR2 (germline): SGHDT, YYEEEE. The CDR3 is CASSLAGGVQPQHF. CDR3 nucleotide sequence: TGTGCCAGCAGCTTGGCCGGGGGGGTCCAGCCCCAGCATTTT.

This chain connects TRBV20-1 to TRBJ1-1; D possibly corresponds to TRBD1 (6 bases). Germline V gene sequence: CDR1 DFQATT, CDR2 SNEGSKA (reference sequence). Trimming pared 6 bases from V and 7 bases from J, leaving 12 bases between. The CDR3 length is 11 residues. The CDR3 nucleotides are TGCAGTGCCACCGGACAGATTGAAGCTTTCTTT. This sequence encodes CSATGQIEAFF.

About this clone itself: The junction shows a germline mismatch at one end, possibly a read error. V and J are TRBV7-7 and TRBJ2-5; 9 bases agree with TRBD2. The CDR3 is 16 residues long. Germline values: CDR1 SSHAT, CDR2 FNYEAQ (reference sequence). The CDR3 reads CASSLGLAGKQETQYF. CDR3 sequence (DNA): TGTGCTAGCAGCTTGGGGCTAGCGGGGAAACAAGAGACCCAGTACTTC. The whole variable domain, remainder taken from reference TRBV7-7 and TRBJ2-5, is GAGVSQSPRYKVTKRGQDVTLRCDPISSHATLYWYQQALGQGPEFLTYFNYEAQPDKSGLPSDRFSAERPEGSISTLTIQRTEQRDSAMYRCASSLGLAGKQETQYFGPGTRLLVL.